This T cell receptor beta chain was captured in a study of blood T cell repertoires in COVID-19. Turning to the study itself: Samples representing acute and convalescent COVID-19 were sourced from the United States, Italy and Spain.

V gave up 5 bases and J gave up 3 bases, with 11 bases separating them. Looked up from germline, CDR1 is SQVTM and CDR2 is ANQGSEA. This CDR3 is 12 amino acids long. Assay: immunoSEQ multiplex PCR; the TCRdb copy retains only in-frame clones and omits some. Of 250,000 or so clones in the sample, more than 85% are singletons; the top ten hold about 1.5%. Participant ages covered roughly 18 to 89 years across 20 to 25 US areas. Cohort allocation depended upon clinical history that participants reported. Two negative PCRs, clearance, or symptom resolution were required of recovered Cohort 3 donors. The clonotype originates from a woman aged 45-65 years who had recovered from COVID-19. This chain joins TRBV29-1 and TRBJ2-7; unclear D gene. Specimen: PBMCs or T cells enriched from blood (not recorded which). CDR3 residues: CSVYDSSYEQYF. Here the CDR3 DNA reads TGCAGCGTTTACGACTCGAGCTACGAGCAGTACTTC.